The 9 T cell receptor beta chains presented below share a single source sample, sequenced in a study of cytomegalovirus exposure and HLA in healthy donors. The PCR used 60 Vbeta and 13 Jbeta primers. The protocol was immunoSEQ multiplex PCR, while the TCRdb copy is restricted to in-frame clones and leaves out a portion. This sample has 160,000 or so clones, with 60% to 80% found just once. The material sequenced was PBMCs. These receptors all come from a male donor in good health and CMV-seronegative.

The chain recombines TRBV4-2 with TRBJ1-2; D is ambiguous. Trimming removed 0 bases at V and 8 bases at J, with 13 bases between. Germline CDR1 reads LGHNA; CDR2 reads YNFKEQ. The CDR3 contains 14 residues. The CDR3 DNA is TGTGCCAGCAGCCAAGAGAGGGCAACGGAAGGCTACACCTTC. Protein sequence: CASSQERATEGYTF.

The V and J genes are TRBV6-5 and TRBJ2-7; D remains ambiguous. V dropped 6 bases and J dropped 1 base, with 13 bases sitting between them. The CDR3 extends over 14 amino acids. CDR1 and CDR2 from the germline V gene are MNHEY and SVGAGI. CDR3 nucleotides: TGTGCCAGCAGAGAGAGTCATACTTCCTACGAGCAGTACTTC. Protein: CASRESHTSYEQYF.

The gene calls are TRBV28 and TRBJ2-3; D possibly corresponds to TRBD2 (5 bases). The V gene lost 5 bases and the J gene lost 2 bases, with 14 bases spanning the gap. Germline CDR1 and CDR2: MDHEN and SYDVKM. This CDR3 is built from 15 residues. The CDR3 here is CASSPGGRITDTQYF. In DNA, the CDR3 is TGTGCCAGCAGTCCCGGCGGGCGGATCACAGATACGCAGTATTTT.

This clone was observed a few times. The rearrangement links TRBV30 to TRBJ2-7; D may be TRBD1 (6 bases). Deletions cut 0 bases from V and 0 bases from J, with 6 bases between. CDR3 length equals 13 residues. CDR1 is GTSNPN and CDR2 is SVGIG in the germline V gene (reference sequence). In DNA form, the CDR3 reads TGTGCCTGGAGTGTACAGGGCTCCTACGAGCAGTACTTC. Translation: CAWSVQGSYEQYF.

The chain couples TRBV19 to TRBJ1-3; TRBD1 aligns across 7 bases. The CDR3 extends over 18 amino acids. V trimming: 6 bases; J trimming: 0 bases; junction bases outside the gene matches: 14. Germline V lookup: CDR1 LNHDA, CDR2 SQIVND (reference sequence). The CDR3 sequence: CASRIKTGQADSGNTIYF. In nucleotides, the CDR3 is TGTGCCAGTAGGATAAAAACCGGACAGGCCGACTCTGGAAACACCATATATTTT.

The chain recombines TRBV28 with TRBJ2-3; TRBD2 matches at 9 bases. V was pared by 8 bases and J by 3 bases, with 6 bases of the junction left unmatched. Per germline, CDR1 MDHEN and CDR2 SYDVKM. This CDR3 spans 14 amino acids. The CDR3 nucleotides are TGTGCCAGCCTGGGGGCGGGAGGGACAGATACGCAGTATTTT. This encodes CASLGAGGTDTQYF.

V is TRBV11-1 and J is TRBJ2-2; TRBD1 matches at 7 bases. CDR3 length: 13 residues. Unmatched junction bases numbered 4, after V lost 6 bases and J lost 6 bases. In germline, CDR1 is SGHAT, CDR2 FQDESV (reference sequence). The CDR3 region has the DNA TGTGCCAGCAGGCGAACAGGGGCCGGGGAGCTGTTTTTT. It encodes CASRRTGAGELFF.

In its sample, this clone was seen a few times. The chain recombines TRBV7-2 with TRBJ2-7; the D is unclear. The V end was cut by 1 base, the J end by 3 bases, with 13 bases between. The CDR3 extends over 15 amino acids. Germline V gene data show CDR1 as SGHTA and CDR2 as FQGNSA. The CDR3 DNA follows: TGTGCCAGCAGCTTAGTGGCAGGATTAGACTACGAGCAGTACTTC. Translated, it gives CASSLVAGLDYEQYF.

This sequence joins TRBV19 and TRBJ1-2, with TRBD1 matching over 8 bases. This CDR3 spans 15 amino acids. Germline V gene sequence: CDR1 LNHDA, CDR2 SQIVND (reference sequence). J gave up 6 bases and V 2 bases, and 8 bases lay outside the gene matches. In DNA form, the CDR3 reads TGTGCCAGTAGTATATTTACAGGGGGGGCCGATGGCTACACCTTC. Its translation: CASSIFTGGADGYTF.